Here is one T cell receptor beta chain with its context. Its antigen is not known. TCRdb keeps only in-frame clones here, not all; method: immunoSEQ multiplex PCR. The sample holds over 75,000 clones, around 85% seen once. The source of the sample is a study of OX40 agonist ivuxolimab in advanced cancers. Background on the study: Patients in dose escalation had liver, melanoma, kidney or head and neck cancers. The study, taken as a whole, reports: In the 0.1 to 3.0 mg/kg range, CD4+ and CD8+ blood T cells had expanded clonally by week 6. Antigen specificity was not determined for the expanded peripheral T cells. The mean number of expanded clones was higher in CD8+ T cells than in CD4+.

CDR1 is SGHTA and CDR2 is FQGNSA in the germline V gene. The CDR3 spans 15 residues. The V and J ends lost 1 base and 0 bases respectively, with 9 bases between them. This chain links TRBV7-2 with TRBJ1-2, with TRBD1 as a possible D gene (6 bases). Sequenced material: CD4+ or CD8+ T cells sorted from blood, taken in a trial of the OX40 agonist ivuxolimab. The sequence came from an adult with an advanced solid tumor such as melanoma, head and neck, liver or kidney cancer. CDR3 region: CASSLGGLTNYGYTF. The CDR3 DNA follows: TGTGCCAGCAGCTTAGGGGGGCTTACTAACTATGGCTACACCTTC.